This T cell receptor beta chain was observed in a study of blood T cell repertoires in COVID-19 (dated by TCRdb to about 2020). Concerning the study at large: The collaborator samples originated in the United States, Italy and Spain and spanned the acute and convalescent phases of COVID-19. The material from the prospective study consisted of cDNA or gDNA derived from T cells, B-cell-depleted T cells, or PBMCs. Deeply sampled blood TCRbeta repertoires from subjects exposed to, actively infected with, or recovered from COVID-19 were included in the dataset. The repertoires were released in a freely available public database intended as a resource for research on the immune response to SARS-CoV-2. The samples were drawn from the first 160 participants of the ongoing ImmuneRACE study and from 950 to 1,500 subjects provided by 6 global collaborators. Nearly every sample came with metadata listing a de-identified subject ID, COVID-19 status, age in years and sex. Where available, HLA class I and class II types were taken from metadata supplied by the sample provider and were not determined by assay-based typing. The investigation overall reported the following: The quantity of clinical and demographic metadata differed by source and by participant and was supplied without curation.

CDR3 length: 17 amino acids, cysteine to phenylalanine. The retained sequence is limited to the CDR3, 51 bases, with the frame set at the first base. The germline V gene provides CDR1 SGHTS and CDR2 YDEGEE. The junction shows trimming of 6 bases on V and 2 bases on J, and the gene matches do not reach 12 bases of it. The collaborating institutions used their own protocols to collect whole blood in K2EDTA tubes. For TCRbeta analysis, collaborators shipped samples as frozen whole blood, isolated PBMCs, or DNA extracted from either of those sample types. This clone was recorded many times. Its cognate antigen has yet to be identified. No base quality values were provided; no much bigger clone lies one nucleotide off. TCRbeta CDR3 regions were amplified from genomic DNA by means of the immunoSEQ Assay, a bias-controlled multiplex PCR. Under the source paper's analysis protocol: Nucleated cell counts per sample were estimated from amplification of reference gene primers within the assay. To quantify the absolute abundance of each unique TCRbeta CDR3 rearrangement, sequence reads were collapsed and filtered. Productive Simpson clonality was computed per sample as the square root of Simpson's diversity index over productive rearrangements. The table comes from immuneACCESS by way of TCRdb, which keeps in-frame sequences with V and J called. Part of the clones is missing from these tables; in studies checked, under half for an unresolved V gene and the rest for unknown reasons. V, J and clone size derive from that table, while D and trimming were established from the DNA sequence. The sample profile shows some 200,000 clones; approximately 78% of them were found once. The ten biggest clones cover 8% to 13% of the sample.

The sequencing input was peripheral blood. The chain employs TRBV5-8 and TRBJ2-3; TRBD2 fits 10 bases in the junction. The clonotype originates from a woman older than 75 with acute or convalescent COVID-19. The DNA sequence follows: TGTGCCAGCACCTCTTGGGCTAGCGGGAGTATCACAGATACGCAGTATTTT. It encodes CASTSWASGSITDTQYF.